These 3 T cell receptor beta chains share one sample of origin, sequenced in a study of blood T cell repertoires in COVID-19. The table came from immunoSEQ multiplex PCR; TCRdb's copy has only in-frame clones and leaves some out. In the table there are about 150,000 clones, 70% to 90% of which are singletons. Sample: peripheral blood. These receptors were obtained from a woman in her sixties or seventies with COVID-19, enrolled during active disease.

In this sample, this clone turned up once. The V gene is TRBV11-2, the J gene TRBJ2-1; 10 nucleotides match TRBD2. The CDR3 contains 15 residues. Trimming cost V 5 bases and J 3 bases; bases outside gene matches: 4. Germline V lookup: CDR1 SGHAT, CDR2 FQNNGV. CDR3 nucleotide sequence: TGTGCCAGCAGCACCGGGACTAGCGACTACAATGAGCAGTTCTTC. As protein: CASSTGTSDYNEQFF.

The gene calls are TRBV4-2 and TRBJ1-1, with unresolved D. The CDR3 has 15 amino acids. V was cut by 11 bases and J by 5 bases, with 24 bases left in between. Looked up from germline, CDR1 is LGHNA and CDR2 is YNFKEQ. The CDR3 loop is CAAGRRSPVRTEAFF. Written as DNA, the CDR3 is TGTGCCGCTGGGAGGCGTTCGCCCGTGAGAACTGAAGCTTTCTTT.

The chain employs TRBV18 and TRBJ2-1; TRBD1 aligns across 12 bases. The CDR3 length is 16 residues. Germline CDR1 and CDR2: KGHSH and LQKENI. V lost 3 bases to trimming and J lost 6 bases; unmatched junction nucleotides: 6. The CDR3: CASSPPGQGAGNEQFF. In nucleotides, the CDR3 is TGTGCCAGCTCACCCCCGGGACAGGGGGCAGGCAATGAGCAGTTCTTC.